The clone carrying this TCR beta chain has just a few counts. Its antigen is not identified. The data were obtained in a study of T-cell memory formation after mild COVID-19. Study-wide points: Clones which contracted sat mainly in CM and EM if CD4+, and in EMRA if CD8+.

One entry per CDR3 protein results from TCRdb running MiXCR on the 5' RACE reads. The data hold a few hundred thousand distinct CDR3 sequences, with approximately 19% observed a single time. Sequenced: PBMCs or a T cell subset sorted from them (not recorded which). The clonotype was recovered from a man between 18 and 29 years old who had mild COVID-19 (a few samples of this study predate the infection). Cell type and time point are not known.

CDR3 protein: CASSAEGGRFQPQHF. In nucleotides, the CDR3 is TGTGCCAGCAGCGCGGAGGGGGGCCGATTCCAGCCCCAGCATTTT. The chain has TRBV9 and TRBJ1-5, with a tentative D call TRBD1 (6 bases). Germline CDR1 SGDLS, CDR2 YYNGEE. With 3 bases removed from V and 7 bases from J, the gap between germline ends came to 17 bases. This CDR3 has 15 residues.